This T cell receptor beta chain is drawn from a study of blood T cell repertoires in COVID-19. The CDR3 is 15 amino acids. V dropped 1 base and J dropped 1 base, with 11 bases sitting between them. Germline V lookup: CDR1 SGHRS, CDR2 YFSETQ. The authors' processing: Counts of nucleated cells, estimated from reference gene primer amplification, were obtained. This table comes from immunoSEQ multiplex PCR, and its TCRdb copy is limited to in-frame clones, with some not included. V and J calls plus clone size are reproduced from that table; the DNA served to infer D and trimming. The sample records 50,000 to 65,000 clones, approximately 92% being singletons.

This rearrangement joins TRBV5-1 to TRBJ1-2; D is perhaps TRBD1 (5 bases). The clonotype was recovered from a human donor in a cohort sampled during active COVID-19. The sample consisted of peripheral blood. The CDR3 spells CASSLTPGYNYGYTF. In nucleotides, the CDR3 is TGCGCCAGCAGCTTGACGCCAGGGTATAACTATGGCTACACCTTC. The full variable domain, with the rest looked up from reference TRBV5-1 and TRBJ1-2, is KAGVTQTPRYLIKTRGQQVTLSCSPISGHRSVSWYQQTPGQGLQFLFEYFSETQRNKGNFPGRFSGRQFSNSRSEMNVSTLELGDSALYLCASSLTPGYNYGYTFGSGTRLTVV.